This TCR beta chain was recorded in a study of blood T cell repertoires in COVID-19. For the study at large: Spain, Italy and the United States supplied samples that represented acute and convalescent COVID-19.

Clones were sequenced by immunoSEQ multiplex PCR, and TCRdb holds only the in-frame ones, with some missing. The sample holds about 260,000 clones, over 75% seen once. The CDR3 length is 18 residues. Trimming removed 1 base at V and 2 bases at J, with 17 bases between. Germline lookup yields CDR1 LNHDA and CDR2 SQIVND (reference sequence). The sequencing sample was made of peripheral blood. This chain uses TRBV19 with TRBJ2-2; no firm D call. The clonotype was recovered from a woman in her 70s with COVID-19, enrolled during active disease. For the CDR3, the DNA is TGTGCCAGTAGTATAGGGAGCGTCTTGAGTTATAACACCGGGGAGCTGTTTTTT. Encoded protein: CASSIGSVLSYNTGELFF.